These 24 T cell receptor beta chains originate from one sample sequenced in a study of blood T cell repertoires in COVID-19. Generated by immunoSEQ multiplex PCR, the TCRdb table keeps only in-frame clones and is missing some. The sample lists 300,000 or so clones; 87% were seen once. The sequencing input was peripheral blood. These receptors were taken from a middle-aged woman who had recovered from COVID-19.

The chain employs TRBV5-1 and TRBJ1-2; D may be TRBD1 (6 bases). The germline V and J ends were trimmed by 5 bases and 0 bases, with 11 bases remaining between them. Germline lookup yields CDR1 SGHRS and CDR2 YFSETQ. The CDR3 covers 14 residues. The CDR3 protein is CASSTGLANYGYTF. The CDR3 DNA reads TGCGCCAGCAGTACAGGGTTAGCTAACTATGGCTACACCTTC.

The chain combines TRBV19 with TRBJ2-2, with 8 bases identical to TRBD1. The germline V gene has CDR1 LNHDA and CDR2 SQIVND (reference sequence). With 9 bases clipped from V and 4 bases from J, the junction kept 22 bases outside the gene matches. The CDR3 consists of 19 residues. CDR3 loop: CASRPGTGLFLLPTGELFF. The CDR3 DNA reads TGTGCCAGCCGCCCCGGGACAGGACTTTTCTTGTTGCCCACCGGGGAGCTGTTTTTT.

This rearrangement joins TRBV12-3 or TRBV12-4 to TRBJ1-1; the D is unclear. Trimming removed 8 bases at V and 3 bases at J, with 13 bases between. This CDR3 comprises 13 residues. The CDR3 spells CASSRGGDTEAFF. The CDR3 DNA is TGTGCCAGCTCCCGGGGTGGGGACACTGAAGCTTTCTTT.

The chain joins TRBV30 to TRBJ2-1, with D perhaps matching TRBD1 (5 bases). Germline V lookup: CDR1 GTSNPN, CDR2 SVGIG (reference sequence). The CDR3 contains 14 residues. V was pared by 3 bases and J by 6 bases, with 15 bases between. The CDR3 reads CAWRGLPQGNEQFF. The CDR3 nucleotides are TGTGCCTGGAGGGGCCTTCCCCAGGGCAATGAGCAGTTCTTC.

CDR3 protein: CASGRGGSYEQYF. Here the CDR3 DNA reads TGTGCCAGCGGGAGGGGGGGCTCCTACGAGCAGTACTTC. The rearrangement links TRBV9 to TRBJ2-7, with a possible D match to TRBD2 (7 bases). Germline V gene data show CDR1 as SGDLS and CDR2 as YYNGEE. CDR3 length: 13 residues. The V gene lost 7 bases and the J gene lost 0 bases, with 11 bases spanning the gap.

This chain links TRBV5-1 with TRBJ2-6, with 7 bases identical to TRBD1. J was trimmed by 0 bases and V by 5 bases; bases with no gene match: 14. The CDR3 covers 19 residues. Germline V lookup: CDR1 SGHRS, CDR2 YFSETQ. CDR3 in DNA: TGCGCCAGCAGTCCGACACGGCCAGGGGGACACTCTGGGGCCAACGTCCTGACTTTC. This gives the protein CASSPTRPGGHSGANVLTF.

The chain links TRBV19 to TRBJ1-3, with D possibly being TRBD1 (6 bases). The CDR3 consists of 14 residues. The V gene's germline CDR1 is LNHDA and CDR2 SQIVND (reference sequence). V lost 6 bases, J lost 4 bases, and 13 bases lay in between. The CDR3 spells CASSTRGPGNTIYF. The CDR3 coding sequence is TGTGCCAGTAGCACGCGGGGGCCAGGAAACACCATATATTTT.

The chain has TRBV6-2 or TRBV6-3 and TRBJ1-1, with 8 bases aligning to TRBD1. The germline CDR1 and CDR2 sequences are MNHEY and SVGEGT. The CDR3 runs to 15 residues. Losses at the gene ends were 5 bases for V and 4 bases for J; bases not matched to a gene: 9. As DNA, the CDR3 is TGTGCCAGCAGTCATAGGACAGGGTGGAGCACTGAAGCTTTCTTT. Translating it yields CASSHRTGWSTEAFF.

V usage is TRBV5-4 and J usage is TRBJ1-1, with TRBD1 identical over 9 bases. The CDR3 totals 15 residues. V lost 4 bases, J lost 5 bases, and 9 bases stayed unmatched. Germline V gene lookup returns CDR1 SGHNT and CDR2 YYREEE (reference sequence). CDR3 DNA sequence: TGTGCCAGCAGCAGGCTGACAGGGGGAGGGACTGAAGCTTTCTTT. Translated: CASSRLTGGGTEAFF.

The chain couples TRBV11-2 to TRBJ1-6, with 7 bases aligning to TRBD1. CDR3 size: 16 residues. Looked up from germline, CDR1 is SGHAT and CDR2 is FQNNGV. Trimming removed 5 bases from V and 6 bases from J; junction bases left unmatched: 10. CDR3 DNA: TGTGCCAGCAGCATACACAGGGGAATAAGTAATTCACCCCTCCACTTT. Translation: CASSIHRGISNSPLHF.

The table lists this clone with a count of one. The V call is TRBV28, the J call TRBJ2-3; D may be TRBD2 (5 bases). The CDR3 is 15 amino acids. The V gene's germline CDR1 is MDHEN and CDR2 SYDVKM. V lost 3 bases and J lost 1, with 11 bases in between. This chain's CDR3 is CASSLGPGGTDTQYF. The CDR3 DNA sequence: TGTGCCAGCAGTTTGGGCCCCGGGGGCACAGATACGCAGTATTTT.

The gene calls are TRBV7-2 and TRBJ1-1; D is ambiguous. V lost 7 bases and J lost 4, with 13 bases in between. Germline CDR1 reads SGHTA; CDR2 reads FQGNSA. The CDR3 is 13 residues long. CDR3 amino acids: CASKEVGGTEAFF. As DNA, the CDR3 is TGTGCCAGCAAGGAGGTTGGAGGCACTGAAGCTTTCTTT.

The chain links TRBV9 to TRBJ1-1; D not certain. Trimming removed 1 base from V and 1 base from J, with 11 bases in between. CDR1 is SGDLS and CDR2 is YYNGEE in the germline V gene. The CDR3 runs 15 residues. This chain's CDR3 is CASSVRAGGNTEAFF. The CDR3 region has the DNA TGTGCCAGCAGCGTAAGGGCTGGAGGGAACACTGAAGCTTTCTTT.

The chain couples TRBV14 to TRBJ1-1; 9 bases align to TRBD1. The CDR3 runs 15 residues. CDR1 is SGHDN, CDR2 FVKESK, per germline. Trimming took 4 bases from V and 3 from J; bases not matched to a gene: 6. CDR3 nucleotides: TGTGCCAGCAGCCTACAGGGGGCATGGTACACTGAAGCTTTCTTT. The encoded protein is CASSLQGAWYTEAFF. The full variable domain, its missing parts supplied by reference TRBV14 and TRBJ1-1, is EAGVTQFPSHSVIEKGQTVTLRCDPISGHDNLYWYRRVMGKEIKFLLHFVKESKQDESGMPNNRFLAERTGGTYSTLKVQPAELEDSGVYFCASSLQGAWYTEAFFGQGTRLTVV.

This chain uses TRBV12-3 or TRBV12-4 with TRBJ1-2; 7 bases line up with TRBD1. The V and J ends lost 8 bases and 4 bases, in that order; junction bases with no gene match: 7. The CDR3 consists of 13 residues. The CDR3 nucleotides read TGTGCCAGCGGGGACAGCCATCTCTATGGCTACACCTTC. Translating it yields CASGDSHLYGYTF.

The gene calls are TRBV3-1 (or the pseudogene TRBV3-2) and TRBJ1-2; no reliable D call. Trimming left V 1 base short and J 3 bases short, with 6 bases between. CDR3 length: 13 amino acids. CDR1 is LGHDT and CDR2 is YNNKEL in the germline V gene (reference sequence). CDR3 DNA: TGTGCCAGCAGCCAAGGCCACTACTATGGCTACACCTTC. The encoded protein is CASSQGHYYGYTF.

V usage is TRBV6-6 and J usage is TRBJ1-2; TRBD1 matches 11 bases. Losses at the gene ends were 6 bases for V and 6 bases for J; bases not matched to a gene: 9. The CDR3 consists of 15 residues. CDR1 and CDR2 from the germline V gene are MNHNY and SVGAGI (reference sequence). CDR3 bases: TGTGCCAGCAGACCTTGGACAGGGGGCTATGATGGCTACACCTTC. As protein: CASRPWTGGYDGYTF.

This chain links TRBV4-1 with TRBJ2-2; D might be TRBD2 (6 bases). V was clipped by 7 bases and J by 0 bases, with 15 bases between them. Looked up from germline, CDR1 is MGHRA and CDR2 is YSYEKL. CDR3 length: 16 residues. The CDR3 is CASTLLEGPNTGELFF. In DNA, the CDR3 is TGCGCCAGCACCCTGTTGGAGGGCCCGAACACCGGGGAGCTGTTTTTT.

The rearrangement uses TRBV27 and TRBJ1-1; perhaps TRBD1 as D (6 bases). Trimming took off 9 bases at V and 7 bases at J, with 18 bases between the two ends. This CDR3 spans 13 amino acids. Germline V gene lookup returns CDR1 MNHEY and CDR2 SMNVEV (reference sequence). CDR3: CARPAGGLGEAFF. CDR3 DNA: TGTGCCAGGCCAGCGGGGGGGCTGGGTGAAGCTTTCTTT.

The chain combines TRBV19 with TRBJ1-1; 7 bases match TRBD1. The CDR3 loop spans 14 amino acids. Germline V gives CDR1 LNHDA, CDR2 SQIVND (reference sequence). V was clipped by 3 bases and J by 5 bases; unmatched bases: 6. The CDR3 loop reads CASSMTGKTTEAFF. The CDR3 coding sequence is TGTGCCAGTAGTATGACAGGGAAGACGACTGAAGCTTTCTTT.

This clone showed up just once. The J gene is TRBJ2-3, the V gene TRBV10-1; 8 bases map to TRBD2. The CDR3 has 14 residues. Trimming took 6 bases from V and 8 from J; bases not matched to a gene: 10. Germline values: CDR1 WNHNN, CDR2 SYGVQD (reference sequence). CDR3 protein: CASSGGTREGTQYF. CDR3 sequence (DNA): TGCGCCAGCAGCGGAGGGACTCGGGAGGGTACGCAGTATTTT.

V is TRBV5-1 and J is TRBJ1-6; unclear D gene. Between the trimmed V and J ends, which lost 5 bases and 9 bases, there was a span of 18 bases. The CDR3 has 15 amino acids. Germline lookup yields CDR1 SGHRS and CDR2 YFSETQ. The CDR3 nucleotides are TGCGCCAGCAGTCCCCTTGACCCTAGAGGTTCACCCCTCCACTTT. Its protein is CASSPLDPRGSPLHF. The variable domain in full, completed from reference TRBV5-1 and TRBJ1-6, reads KAGVTQTPRYLIKTRGQQVTLSCSPISGHRSVSWYQQTPGQGLQFLFEYFSETQRNKGNFPGRFSGRQFSNSRSEMNVSTLELGDSALYLCASSPLDPRGSPLHFGNGTRLTVT.

The V call is TRBV18, the J call TRBJ2-7, with a weak D call TRBD2 (5 bases). V was pared by 0 bases and J by 6 bases, with 12 bases between. Per germline, CDR1 KGHSH and CDR2 LQKENI. There are 14 residues in the CDR3. The DNA for the CDR3 is TGTGCCAGCTCACCACCGAGTAGCGACGGCGAGCAGTACTTC. This translates into CASSPPSSDGEQYF.

CDR3 DNA sequence: TGTGCCAGCAGCTCTTTTTCAGGGGCAACTAATGAAAAACTGTTTTTT. The encoded protein is CASSSFSGATNEKLFF. This chain joins TRBV7-2 and TRBJ1-4; D may be TRBD1 (6 bases). CDR3 length equals 16 residues. Germline V gene sequence: CDR1 SGHTA, CDR2 FQGNSA. V shed 4 bases and J shed 0 bases, with 12 bases lying between them. Drawing the rest from reference TRBV7-2 and TRBJ1-4, the complete variable domain is GAGVSQSPSNKVTEKGKDVELRCDPISGHTALYWYRQSLGQGLEFLIYFQGNSAPDKSGLPSDRFSAERTGGSVSTLTIQRTQQEDSAVYLCASSSFSGATNEKLFFGSGTQLSVL.